This T cell receptor beta chain was identified during a study of T-cell memory formation after mild COVID-19. Study-level information: Largely donor-specific sequence clusters came from two donors.

CDR1 SGHTA and CDR2 FQGNSA come from the germline V gene. The V segment lost 5 bases and the J segment 0 bases; nucleotides outside the gene matches: 6. This CDR3 is built from 16 residues. Study results and limitations: Researchers report contracting CD4+ clones mostly in CM and EM, with CD8+ clones in EMRA. For second-wave clones that peaked at day 37, SARS-CoV-2 specificity went unverified.

TCR alpha and TCR beta cDNA libraries with sample barcodes and UMIs came from 5'RACE using constant-segment primers. TCRdb itself ran the 5' RACE reads through MiXCR, one entry per CDR3 protein. The sample lists about 290,000 distinct CDR3 sequences, approximately 16% occurring once. The table lists this clonotype with a few counts. Its specificity is not known. The specimen was PBMCs or a T cell subset sorted from them (not recorded which). This receptor was identified in a man aged 18 to 29 who had mild COVID-19 (a few samples of this study predate the infection). Cell type and time point are not known. This chain uses TRBV7-2 with TRBJ1-3; 8 positions agree with TRBD1. In DNA, the CDR3 is TGTGCCAGCAGCAGGGGACAGGCCCCCTCTGGAAACACCATATATTTT. Translation gives CASSRGQAPSGNTIYF.